This is a list of T cell receptor beta chains from one sample in a study of T cell repertoires in cytomegalovirus infection. TCRdb recomputed calls from the reads with MiXCR, one row per CDR3 protein. The sample carries 380,000 or so distinct CDR3 sequences, about 35% recorded once. No antigen is known for these receptors. Specimen: cultured PBMCs, collected from culture after CMV antigen stimulation. All receptors derive from a human donor in good health (CMV status not recorded). Some clones in this sample may be carry-over from other donors' samples. The CDR3 runs from the conserved cysteine through the conserved F or W. A D gene is named only where the DNA matches it firmly. Where a row states a size, it is once, few, many or the class of an expanded clone; other rows omit it.

abundance	d_gene	v_gene	j_gene	CDR3nt	CDR3aa
-	-	TRBV6-1	TRBJ1-4	TGTGCCAGCAGTGCCGGACTGCCTAATGAAAAACTGTTTTTT	CASSAGLPNEKLFF
few	TRBD2	TRBV7-9	TRBJ2-1	TGTGCCAGCAGCTTAGCGCGGGGGGAGGGCGTCAACAATGAGCAGTTCTTC	CASSLARGEGVNNEQFF
few	TRBD1	TRBV27	TRBJ1-3	TGTGCCAGCAGAGACAGGGTTGGAAACACCATATATTTT	CASRDRVGNTIYF
few	-	TRBV5-4	TRBJ2-5	TGTGCCAGCAGCTTAGAAGCGGCTGGGGGAGAGACCCAGTACTTC	CASSLEAAGGETQYF
few	-	TRBV12-3/TRBV12-4	TRBJ1-1	TGTGCCAGCAGTGAGGGACCGGGCTCGGCTGAAGCTTTCTTT	CASSEGPGSAEAFF
many	TRBD2	TRBV7-2	TRBJ2-1	TGTGCCAGCAGCTTAGCTAGCGGGGGATACAATGAGCAGTTCTTC	CASSLASGGYNEQFF
-	TRBD1	TRBV7-6	TRBJ2-7	TGTGCCAGCAGCTTAAGCCGGGGACAGGGGGACTACGAGCAGTACTTC	CASSLSRGQGDYEQYF
once	-	TRBV11-2	TRBJ2-3	TGTGCCAGCAGCCCCCGGACCCTTGCAGATACGCAGTATTTT	CASSPRTLADTQYF
few	TRBD2	TRBV7-8	TRBJ2-1	TGTGCCAGCAGCCGAACTAGCGGCCCTTTTCTAGGTTACAATGAGCAGTTCTTC	CASSRTSGPFLGYNEQFF
few	-	TRBV7-2	TRBJ2-3	TGTGCCAGCAGCCCCCGCATCCAGTCAGATACGCAGTATTTT	CASSPRIQSDTQYF
few	-	TRBV6-6	TRBJ2-1	TGTGCCAGCAGTTTTGCCATGTCCGGCAATGAGCAGTTCTTC	CASSFAMSGNEQFF
-	-	TRBV20-1	TRBJ1-5	TGCAGTGCCCGCCGGGACTCCAATCAGCCCCAGCATTTT	CSARRDSNQPQHF
once	TRBD2	TRBV20-1	TRBJ2-7	TGCAGTGCTAGAGATGTTCGGGAGGGCCTCTACGAGCAGTACTTC	CSARDVREGLYEQYF
-	TRBD2	TRBV2	TRBJ2-1	TGTGCCAGCAGTCACCTAGCGGGTTACAATGAGCAGTTCTTC	CASSHLAGYNEQFF
-	-	TRBV19	TRBJ2-3	TGTGCCAGTAGTCTTTGGCAGGCGTCGGATACGCAGTATTTT	CASSLWQASDTQYF
-	-	TRBV6-2/TRBV6-3	TRBJ1-2	TGTGCCAGCACCGACGGACGGATCTATGGCTACACCTTC	CASTDGRIYGYTF
few	TRBD2	TRBV5-1	TRBJ2-3	TGCGCCAGCAGCTTTACTAGCGGGAGGAGCACAGATACGCAGTATTTT	CASSFTSGRSTDTQYF
-	TRBD2	TRBV19	TRBJ2-1	TGTGCCAGTAGTATCGCCGCTGGCGGGAGCTCCTACAATGAGCAGTTCTTC	CASSIAAGGSSYNEQFF
-	-	TRBV7-9	TRBJ1-4	TGTGCCAGCAGCTCGACCATTGGAGGTGAAAAACTGTTTTTT	CASSSTIGGEKLFF
few	TRBD2	TRBV4-1	TRBJ2-3	TGCGCCAGCAGCCATTCTTGGGCTCTAGCGGGAGGTGATACGCAGTATTTT	CASSHSWALAGGDTQYF
-	-	TRBV27	TRBJ2-5	TGTGCCAGCAGTTTATATGGGGGACTGGAGACCCAGTACTTC	CASSLYGGLETQYF
many	TRBD1	TRBV18	TRBJ1-2	TGTGCCAGCTCACCTTCCCGGGACAGCCCTAGTTACACCTTC	CASSPSRDSPSYTF
-	TRBD2	TRBV6-1	TRBJ2-3	TGTGCCAGCAGTCGTAAACTAGCGGGATTGACAGATACGCAGTATTTT	CASSRKLAGLTDTQYF
-	-	TRBV12-3/TRBV12-4	TRBJ2-3	TGTGCCAGCAGTTTCGGCGGGAACGATGATACGCAGTATTTT	CASSFGGNDDTQYF
-	-	TRBV20-1	TRBJ2-3	TGCAGTGCTAGAGCAATGTCGGGAGAGGCAGATACGCAGTATTTT	CSARAMSGEADTQYF
-	-	TRBV6-2/TRBV6-3	TRBJ2-1	TGTGCCAGCAGTTACTCTCTCTTCAATGGTGAGCAGTTCTTC	CASSYSLFNGEQFF
few	-	TRBV7-2	TRBJ2-5	TGTGCCAGCAGGGTCGGGGCGTACCAAGAGACCCAGTACTTC	CASRVGAYQETQYF
many	TRBD1	TRBV7-2	TRBJ2-1	TGTGCCAGCAGCTCCTCCGACAGGGGAAGCTACAATGAGCAGTTCTTC	CASSSSDRGSYNEQFF
-	TRBD2	TRBV7-9	TRBJ2-5	TGTGCCAGCAGCTTAGCTGGGAGGAGCGGGACCTTCTCAGAGACCCAGTACTTC	CASSLAGRSGTFSETQYF
few	TRBD2	TRBV4-3	TRBJ2-7	TGCGCCAGCAGCCAAGGACTAGCGGGAGGCCTCTACGAGCAGTACTTC	CASSQGLAGGLYEQYF
-	-	TRBV19	TRBJ2-1	TGTGCCAGTAGTGCTAGCTGGTACAATGAGCAGTTCTTC	CASSASWYNEQFF
few	TRBD1	TRBV6-5	TRBJ2-5	TGTGCCAGCAGGCCCCCGACAGGGATATTCGAGACCCAGTACTTC	CASRPPTGIFETQYF
-	TRBD1	TRBV6-2/TRBV6-3	TRBJ1-5	TGTGCCAGCAGTTACGGGGACAGGCGCCAGCCCCAGCATTTT	CASSYGDRRQPQHF
-	-	TRBV4-3	TRBJ2-4	TGCGCCAGCAGCCAAGGAGGTTACGACAGTGTAGGAAACATTCAGTACTTC	CASSQGGYDSVGNIQYF
-	TRBD2	TRBV10-3	TRBJ2-1	TGTGCCATCAGTGAGCCCGCAGCGGGAGGTTACAATGAGCAGTTCTTC	CAISEPAAGGYNEQFF
-	-	TRBV3-1	TRBJ1-6	TGTGCCAGCAGCCGCGGTGACAGTCGTAATTCACCCCTCCACTTT	CASSRGDSRNSPLHF
few	TRBD1	TRBV11-3	TRBJ1-2	TGTGCCAGCAGTTCGTCCCCGACAGGGGTCGCTGGCTACACCTTC	CASSSSPTGVAGYTF
-	TRBD2	TRBV4-1	TRBJ2-3	TGCGCCAGCAGCCAACCGGGACTAGCGGCTAGCACAGATACGCAGTATTTT	CASSQPGLAASTDTQYF
-	-	TRBV19	TRBJ2-3	TGTGCCAGTGCTAGAGGGGGGGATTTAACAGATACGCAGTATTTT	CASARGGDLTDTQYF
-	-	TRBV7-9	TRBJ2-3	TGTGCCAGCAGCCCCGAGGGAGATACGCAGTATTTT	CASSPEGDTQYF
-	-	TRBV11-2	TRBJ2-2	TGTGCCAGCAGCTTAGTCCGGGAGACTTTAAGTGTGGAGCTGTTTTTT	CASSLVRETLSVELFF
-	TRBD2	TRBV15	TRBJ2-3	TGTGCCACCAGCAGAGATCCGACTAGCGGGGACACAGATACGCAGTATTTT	CATSRDPTSGDTDTQYF
few	TRBD1	TRBV6-1	TRBJ2-5	TGTGCCAGCAGTCCCTTCCTGGGACAGGGTGGGGAGACCCAGTACTTC	CASSPFLGQGGETQYF
few	TRBD2	TRBV11-2	TRBJ2-2	TGTGCCAGCAGCTTAATCTTGCTAGCGGGGACCGGGGAGCTGTTTTTT	CASSLILLAGTGELFF
-	-	TRBV18	TRBJ2-3	TGTGCCAGCTCACCAGACCTTCGAAATACGCAGTATTTT	CASSPDLRNTQYF
few	-	TRBV4-1	TRBJ1-1	TGCGCCAGCAGCCAAGACGGGGGGGGCGCATTCTCGAACACTGAAGCTTTCTTT	CASSQDGGGAFSNTEAFF
-	TRBD1	TRBV7-9	TRBJ1-2	TGTGCCAGCAGCCAAGGGACAGCACTTACTCTCTATGGCTACACCTTC	CASSQGTALTLYGYTF
-	TRBD2	TRBV6-5	TRBJ2-1	TGTGCCAGCAGTCACCCGGGACTAGCGGGACTGCGCGCCTACAATGAGCAGTTCTTC	CASSHPGLAGLRAYNEQFF
few	-	TRBV11-1	TRBJ1-1	TGTGCCAGCAGCTTAGAGGCCCGATTGAACACTGAAGCTTTCTTT	CASSLEARLNTEAFF
-	TRBD1	TRBV2	TRBJ1-2	TGTGCCAGCACCAAAGAGAGGGGGCCGTATGGCTACACCTTC	CASTKERGPYGYTF
-	-	TRBV5-4	TRBJ2-5	TGTGCCAGCAGCGGTCGCAGGGAAGAGACCCAGTACTTC	CASSGRREETQYF
few	TRBD2	TRBV7-6	TRBJ2-5	TGTGCCAGCAGCTTAATTCTAGCGGGAGGTACCCCTCAAGAGACCCAGTACTTC	CASSLILAGGTPQETQYF
few	-	TRBV4-3	TRBJ2-3	TGCGCCAGCAGCGCGGACGTGACCTTGAACCAAGATACGCAGTATTTT	CASSADVTLNQDTQYF
-	-	TRBV12-3/TRBV12-4	TRBJ1-2	TGTGCCAGCCGAACAGTCGACTATGGCTACACCTTC	CASRTVDYGYTF
few	-	TRBV7-9	TRBJ2-5	TGTGCCAGCAGCTCCCCTGGGGCTTGGATCCAAGAGACCCAGTACTTC	CASSSPGAWIQETQYF
-	-	TRBV9	TRBJ1-1	TGTGCCAGCAGCGTAGGGGGGGGTCCTGAAGCTTTCTTT	CASSVGGGPEAFF
-	TRBD1	TRBV6-9	TRBJ2-7	TGTGCCAGCAGTCGAGACAATACAGGGGCGCGGGCCGAGCAGTACTTC	CASSRDNTGARAEQYF
few	TRBD1	TRBV7-6	TRBJ2-7	TGTGCCAGCAGCTTAGCCCGACAGGGTTGGTCCTACGAGCAGTACTTC	CASSLARQGWSYEQYF
many	TRBD1	TRBV7-2	TRBJ1-2	TGTGCCAGCAGCTTAAATAGTTTTACAGGGGTCTATGGCTACACCTTC	CASSLNSFTGVYGYTF